Listed below are T cell receptor beta chains from one sample, sequenced in a study of shared T cell receptors in the human thymus. Here immunoSEQ multiplex PCR was the method, and the copy in TCRdb shows in-frame clones only, minus some. The sample lists about 660,000 clones; around 89% were seen once. This same sample was also taken into another study, of human thymus T cells.

The sample comprised thymocytes. These receptors originate from a boy in the first two years of life with a congenital heart defect. Both conserved end residues are part of each CDR3. D genes are given only for firm matches.

d_call j_call v_call cdr3_aa cdr3_nt
TRBD1 TRBJ1-2 TRBV25-1 CASSEPPGQGRRGYTF TGTGCCAGCAGTGAACCCCCGGGACAGGGGCGGCGAGGCTACACCTTC
TRBD1 TRBJ1-2 TRBV6-4 CASSAETGVHYGYTF TGTGCCAGCAGTGCTGAGACAGGGGTTCACTATGGCTACACCTTC
. TRBJ2-7 TRBV28 CASSHRQAEQYF TGTGCCAGCAGTCACCGACAGGCCGAGCAGTACTTC
TRBD1 TRBJ2-1 TRBV10-2 CASSESRTGAEEEQFF TGCGCCAGCAGTGAGTCACGGACAGGGGCCGAGGAAGAGCAGTTCTTC
TRBD2 TRBJ2-1 TRBV5-6 CASSLSSSSGKRSYNEQFF TGTGCCAGCAGCTTAAGTAGCTCTAGCGGGAAAAGGTCCTACAATGAGCAGTTCTTC
TRBD1 TRBJ1-3 TRBV6-1 CASRDRGPGNTIYF TGTGCCAGCAGAGACAGGGGTCCTGGAAACACCATATATTTT
. TRBJ2-3 TRBV19 CASTKGRGYSTDTQYF TGTGCCAGTACCAAGGGCCGGGGATATAGCACAGATACGCAGTATTTT
. TRBJ1-3 TRBV5-1 CASSLTGSAGNTIYF TGCGCCAGCAGCTTAACAGGGTCTGCTGGAAACACCATATATTTT
. TRBJ2-7 TRBV21-1 CARPTSGRGYEQYF TGTGCCAGACCGACTAGCGGGAGAGGCTACGAGCAGTACTTC
TRBD1 TRBJ2-1 TRBV12-5 CASGLHLGGQGDDEQFF TGTGCTAGTGGTTTGCACCTAGGGGGACAGGGAGACGATGAGCAGTTCTTC
. TRBJ2-7 TRBV7-9 CASSPVPGEGSYEQYF TGTGCCAGCAGTCCCGTGCCGGGAGAGGGGTCCTACGAGCAGTACTTC